These 26 T cell receptor beta chains originate from one sample sequenced in a study of cytomegalovirus exposure and HLA in healthy donors. The PCR contained 60 Vbeta and 13 Jbeta primers. Method: immunoSEQ multiplex PCR; TCRdb's copy keeps in-frame clones and lacks some. The repertoire includes about 31,000 clones, 35% to 55% of them detected once, and around 2% sits in the top ten. Sequenced: PBMCs. The receptor set was obtained from a woman between 50 and 59 years old in good health and CMV-seronegative.

This chain uses TRBV7-2 with TRBJ1-5, with D tentatively TRBD1 (6 bases). Trimming took off 1 base at V and 3 bases at J, with 13 bases between the two ends. CDR1 is SGHTA, CDR2 FQGNSA, per germline. The CDR3 totals 16 residues. The CDR3 region has the DNA TGTGCCAGCAGCTTAGGGGGCACAGGGACCAATCAGCCCCAGCATTTT. It specifies CASSLGGTGTNQPQHF. Looking up the rest from reference TRBV7-2 and TRBJ1-5 gives the full variable domain: GAGVSQSPSNKVTEKGKDVELRCDPISGHTALYWYRQSLGQGLEFLIYFQGNSAPDKSGLPSDRFSAERTGGSVSTLTIQRTQQEDSAVYLCASSLGGTGTNQPQHFGDGTRLSIL.

The chain employs TRBV5-4 and TRBJ2-7; no definite D call. The CDR3 consists of 12 residues. Trimming pared 5 bases from V and 4 bases from J, leaving 10 bases between. Germline V gene data show CDR1 as SGHNT and CDR2 as YYREEE (reference sequence). The CDR3 reads CASSSGVYEQYF. The CDR3 DNA reads as TGTGCCAGCAGTTCCGGAGTATACGAGCAGTACTTC.

This clone was counted a few times. The chain combines TRBV6-5 with TRBJ2-3, with 9 nucleotides matching TRBD2. The CDR3 totals 16 residues. Germline values: CDR1 MNHEY, CDR2 SVGAGI. With V trimmed by 0 bases and J by 1 base, 2 bases remained unmatched. CDR3 nucleotides: TGTGCCAGCAGTTACTCGGTAGCGGGAGGCACAGATACGCAGTATTTT. Protein sequence: CASSYSVAGGTDTQYF.

Here the CDR3 reads CASSLWGTGDTGELFF. The DNA for the CDR3 is TGTGCCAGCAGCTTATGGGGGACAGGAGACACCGGGGAGCTGTTTTTT. The V and J genes are TRBV7-8 and TRBJ2-2; 8 bases align to TRBD1. The junction had 5 bases not matched to a gene; V was cut back by 2 bases and J by 3 bases. This CDR3 comprises 16 residues. Looked up from germline, CDR1 is SGHVS and CDR2 is FQNEAQ.

V and J are TRBV7-8 and TRBJ2-1; 9 nucleotides align to TRBD2. Germline V gene lookup returns CDR1 SGHVS and CDR2 FQNEAQ. The CDR3 is 15 residues long. Trimming at V came to 6 bases and at J to 0 bases, leaving 3 bases not matched to a gene. CDR3 in DNA: TGTGCCAGCAGGGAGCGGGAGGTCTCCTACAATGAGCAGTTCTTC. Translation gives CASREREVSYNEQFF. Based on the CDR3 plus reference TRBV7-8 and TRBJ2-1, the full variable domain is GAGVSQSPRYKVAKRGQDVALRCDPISGHVSLFWYQQALGQGPEFLTYFQNEAQLDKSGLPSDRFFAERPEGSVSTLKIQRTQQEDSAVYLCASREREVSYNEQFFGPGTRLTVL.

This rearrangement joins TRBV28 to TRBJ1-1, with TRBD1 identical over 7 bases. The CDR3 sequence is 15 residues long. The germline gives CDR1 MDHEN, CDR2 SYDVKM. V was pared by 6 bases and J by 4 bases, with 11 bases of the junction left unmatched. In DNA, the CDR3 is TGTGCCAGCAGCGGACCCCGACAGGGCGGCACTGAAGCTTTCTTT. Protein: CASSGPRQGGTEAFF.

This clone was detected a few times. The genes are TRBV7-7 and TRBJ2-3; 10 bases match TRBD2. Trimming at V came to 1 base and at J to 8 bases, leaving 3 bases not matched to a gene. The CDR3 loop spans 14 amino acids. The V gene's germline CDR1 is SSHAT and CDR2 FNYEAQ (reference sequence). This CDR3 reads CASSLGTSGATQYF. Written as DNA, the CDR3 is TGTGCCAGCAGCTTAGGAACTAGCGGGGCTACGCAGTATTTT.

This chain connects TRBV6-5 to TRBJ2-7; 9 positions match TRBD1. The germline gives CDR1 MNHEY, CDR2 SVGAGI. This CDR3 spans 13 amino acids. V lost 6 bases, J lost 4 bases, and 4 bases stayed unmatched. The CDR3 region is CASSNRGLYEQYF. Here the CDR3 DNA reads TGTGCCAGCAGCAACAGGGGGCTGTACGAGCAGTACTTC.

The rearrangement links TRBV28 to TRBJ1-1; TRBD1 is a possible D gene (5 bases). The V end was cut by 8 bases, the J end by 1 base, with 17 bases between. From germline, CDR1 is MDHEN and CDR2 SYDVKM. This CDR3 contains 15 residues. In DNA, the CDR3 is TGTGCCAGCGGCTTACTCTCCGGGGGGAACACTGAAGCTTTCTTT. Protein product: CASGLLSGGNTEAFF.

This clone was observed a few times. The chain couples TRBV9 to TRBJ2-1, with 9 bases that match TRBD2. The germline V gene has CDR1 SGDLS and CDR2 YYNGEE. The trim removed 3 bases at V and 6 bases at J, leaving 4 bases unmatched. The CDR3 totals 14 residues. CDR3 residues: CASSEVAGVNEQFF. CDR3 DNA: TGTGCCAGCAGCGAGGTAGCGGGGGTCAATGAGCAGTTCTTC.

A few counts support this clone. V and J are TRBV19 and TRBJ2-3; 7 nucleotides agree with TRBD1. With V trimmed by 4 bases and J by 1 base, 8 bases remained unmatched. This CDR3 comprises 16 residues. Looked up from germline, CDR1 is LNHDA and CDR2 is SQIVND (reference sequence). As DNA, the CDR3 is TGTGCCAGTAGTAAAGGCCAGGGGGTAGGCACAGATACGCAGTATTTT. Translating it yields CASSKGQGVGTDTQYF.

The genes are TRBV9 and TRBJ2-1, with 8 bases lining up with TRBD2. The CDR3 is made up of 15 amino acids. V shed 3 bases and J 6 bases; nucleotides not matched to a gene: 8. Germline CDR1 SGDLS, CDR2 YYNGEE. CDR3 amino acids: CASSAGLAQGNEQFF. The CDR3 coding sequence is TGTGCCAGCAGCGCTGGACTAGCTCAGGGCAATGAGCAGTTCTTC.

This chain links TRBV7-3 with TRBJ1-1; a possible D gene is TRBD1 (6 bases). Trimming removed 2 bases at V and 6 bases at J, with 19 bases between. Germline CDR1 and CDR2: SGHTA and FQGTGA. This CDR3 contains 16 residues. CDR3 coding DNA: TGTGCCAGCAGCTTAGGTCCCACAGGGTTCGGGGCTGAAGCTTTCTTT. As protein: CASSLGPTGFGAEAFF.

Of note for this clone: One end of the junction is discordant with germline, which a read error may explain. This chain links TRBV23-1 with TRBJ1-2; TRBD1 is a possible D gene (5 bases). TRBV23-1 is assigned to the ORF class and has an uncertain function. CDR3 size: 17 residues. The CDR3 spells CASSQNPGQGGLGIRFF. In nucleotides, the CDR3 is TGCGCCAGCAGTCAAAACCCTGGGCAGGGTGGACTAGGGATCCGTTTTTTC.

This clone was seen only a few times. The chain carries TRBV5-1 and TRBJ2-1, with 10 bases matching TRBD2. This CDR3 spans 16 amino acids. CDR1 and CDR2 (germline): SGHRS, YFSETQ. Unmatched junction bases numbered 10, after V lost 7 bases and J lost 3 bases. CDR3 bases: TGCGCCAGCTTCCGGGCTAGCGGGGGCCACTACAATGAGCAGTTCTTC. Its translation is CASFRASGGHYNEQFF.

This clone showed up just a few times. The chain is built from TRBV27 and TRBJ2-1; 10 bases line up with TRBD2. V was clipped by 5 bases and J by 4 bases; unmatched bases: 8. Germline V gene data show CDR1 as MNHEY and CDR2 as SMNVEV (reference sequence). The CDR3 is 16 residues long. The CDR3 bases are TGTGCCAGCAGTCCCCTCCGGACTAGCGGTTACAATGAGCAGTTCTTC. Residues: CASSPLRTSGYNEQFF.

This rearrangement joins TRBV2 to TRBJ1-2; D not certain. This CDR3 is built from 11 residues. The V gene lost 2 bases and the J gene lost 13 bases, with 11 bases spanning the gap. Per germline, CDR1 SNHLY and CDR2 FYNNEI. The CDR3 coding sequence is TGTGCCAGCAGTGAAAACGCGGGATCCACCTTC. This encodes CASSENAGSTF.

This chain's CDR3 is CASSLTDRVKVYTF. CDR3 in DNA: TGTGCCAGCAGTTTAACGGACAGGGTAAAGGTTTACACCTTC. V is TRBV27 and J is TRBJ1-2; 8 bases fit TRBD1. The V segment lost 2 bases and the J segment 11 bases; nucleotides outside the gene matches: 10. The CDR3 spans 14 residues. Germline V gives CDR1 MNHEY, CDR2 SMNVEV (reference sequence).

The genes are TRBV28 and TRBJ1-5, with 11 positions matching TRBD1. Germline loops: CDR1 MDHEN, CDR2 SYDVKM. The CDR3 runs 16 residues. V was pared by 8 bases and J by 2 bases, with 8 bases of the junction left unmatched. CDR3 residues: CASHPGTGGGNQPQHF. For the CDR3, the DNA is TGTGCCAGCCATCCCGGGACAGGGGGAGGCAATCAGCCCCAGCATTTT.

This clone occurred a few times. The V and J genes are TRBV5-1 and TRBJ1-1; 7 nucleotides agree with TRBD1. With V trimmed by 6 bases and J by 3 bases, 11 bases remained unmatched. The CDR3 extends over 15 amino acids. The germline V gene encodes CDR1 SGHRS and CDR2 YFSETQ. In DNA form, the CDR3 reads TGCGCCAGCACGGCCACCAGGGGGGAATACACTGAAGCTTTCTTT. Protein: CASTATRGEYTEAFF. The full variable domain, with the rest looked up from reference TRBV5-1 and TRBJ1-1, is KAGVTQTPRYLIKTRGQQVTLSCSPISGHRSVSWYQQTPGQGLQFLFEYFSETQRNKGNFPGRFSGRQFSNSRSEMNVSTLELGDSALYLCASTATRGEYTEAFFGQGTRLTVV.

V usage is TRBV21-1 and J usage is TRBJ2-7; the table's D call, TRBD2, has no DNA check behind it. TRBV21-1 is designated a pseudogene. The CDR3 totals 15 residues. The CDR3 coding sequence is TGTGCCAGCAGCAAATTGGGCGACTACTCCTACGAGCAGTACTTC. Encoded protein: CASSKLGDYSYEQYF.

V is TRBV15 and J is TRBJ2-3; no reliable D call. Germline V gene sequence: CDR1 LNHNV, CDR2 YYDKDF (reference sequence). The CDR3 spans 11 residues. The V and J ends lost 8 bases and 6 bases respectively, with 9 bases between them. The CDR3 region is CATLVEDTQYF. The CDR3 DNA is TGTGCCACCCTGGTGGAGGATACGCAGTATTTT.

The chain is built from TRBV4-1 and TRBJ2-5; 10 nucleotides align to TRBD1. This CDR3 contains 15 residues. Germline CDR1 MGHRA, CDR2 YSYEKL. J was trimmed by 4 bases and V by 1 base; bases with no gene match: 3. CDR3 region: CASSQGTGGVETQYF. For the CDR3, the DNA is TGCGCCAGCAGCCAAGGGACAGGGGGTGTAGAGACCCAGTACTTC.

The gene calls are TRBV7-9 and TRBJ2-1; maybe TRBD1 (5 bases). Trimming pared 4 bases from V and 11 bases from J, leaving 18 bases between. This CDR3 is 14 amino acids long. The germline CDR1 and CDR2 sequences are SEHNR and FQNEAQ (reference sequence). The CDR3 here is CASSSRPPKDKQFF. The CDR3, as DNA: TGTGCCAGCAGCTCCCGCCCCCCTAAGGACAAGCAGTTCTTC. The whole variable domain, filled in from reference TRBV7-9 and TRBJ2-1, reads DTGVSQNPRHKITKRGQNVTFRCDPISEHNRLYWYRQTLGQGPEFLTYFQNEAQLEKSRLLSDRFSAERPKGSFSTLEIQRTEQGDSAMYLCASSSRPPKDKQFFGPGTRLTVL.

By share of the sample, this clone is medium-sized. This chain joins TRBV9 and TRBJ1-1; D unresolved. Germline lookup yields CDR1 SGDLS and CDR2 YYNGEE. The ends were cut back, 1 base at V and 1 base at J, with 5 bases in the middle. The CDR3 has 13 residues. CDR3 protein: CASSVSRNTEAFF. CDR3 coding DNA: TGTGCCAGCAGCGTATCCAGGAACACTGAAGCTTTCTTT.

The chain combines TRBV7-9 with TRBJ1-2; the D gene is possibly TRBD1 (6 bases). The CDR3 is made up of 14 amino acids. Germline V lookup: CDR1 SEHNR, CDR2 FQNEAQ (reference sequence). V was cut by 0 bases and J by 9 bases, with 14 bases left in between. The DNA for the CDR3 is TGTGCCAGCAGCTTAGCGCCGCCAGGGGATTGCTACACCTTC. The encoded protein is CASSLAPPGDCYTF.